This T cell receptor (beta chain) comes out of a study of cytomegalovirus exposure and HLA in healthy donors. Points on this clone: Its target is unknown.

V dropped 1 base and J dropped 10 bases, with 20 bases sitting between them. Germline V CDR1 and CDR2: SGHNT, YENEEA. The CDR3 has 16 residues. Broader study findings: Within a later analysis, the majority of CMV-associated TCR beta chains appeared HLA-restricted. As confirmed in vitro, three CMV-associated chains were specific for CMV antigens. Follow-up analysis later connected one missense variant in DCLRE1C with trimming of TCR beta V- and J-genes. 150 to 200 TCR beta chains were listed as cytomegalovirus-associated.

Primers: 60 Vbeta forward and 13 Jbeta reverse. Sequenced by immunoSEQ multiplex PCR; TCRdb stores in-frame clones only, minus some. Counted here are roughly 92,000 clones, about 80% occurring once; the ten biggest clones make up approximately 30%. The clonotype comes from a man aged 50-59 years in good health and CMV-seropositive. The V and J genes are TRBV11-3 and TRBJ2-1; tentatively, D is TRBD2 (5 bases). The sequencing sample was made of PBMCs. The CDR3 spells CASSLGRRASVEEQFF. Written as DNA, the CDR3 is TGTGCCAGCAGCTTAGGACGGCGGGCCTCAGTCGAGGAGCAGTTCTTC. Drawing the rest from reference TRBV11-3 and TRBJ2-1, the complete variable domain is EAGVVQSPRYKIIEKKQPVAFWCNPISGHNTLYWYLQNLGQGPELLIRYENEEAVDDSQLPKDRFSAERLKGVDSTLKIQPAELGDSAVYLCASSLGRRASVEEQFFGPGTRLTVL.